Below, one TCR beta chain is given with its context. This entry is derived from a study of blood T cell repertoires in COVID-19. At the level of the study: The United States, Italy and Spain provided the acute and convalescent COVID-19 samples.

Repertoires were generated with immunoSEQ multiplex PCR, while TCRdb's copy carries only in-frame clones and drops some. The sample holds a few hundred thousand clones, around 90% seen once. CDR3 length: 15 amino acids. After removal of 7 bases from V and 3 bases from J, the junction contained 12 bases not matched to a gene. The V gene's germline CDR1 is MDHEN and CDR2 SYDVKM. Sequences were obtained from peripheral blood. The V gene is TRBV28, the J gene TRBJ2-7; 7 positions match TRBD2. This receptor was identified in a woman aged 40-49 years who had recovered from COVID-19. The CDR3 loop reads CASTPMVGGSYEQYF. The CDR3 DNA is TGTGCCAGCACCCCGATGGTGGGCGGGAGCTACGAGCAGTACTTC.